Presented here are 15 T cell receptor beta chains from one specimen sequenced in a study of blood T cell repertoires in COVID-19. Here immunoSEQ multiplex PCR was the method, and the copy in TCRdb shows in-frame clones only, minus some. There are 70,000 to 80,000 clones in the sample; about 90% occur only once, and roughly 15% lies in the top ten. The sequenced sample consisted of peripheral blood. The receptors were sampled from an older man in a cohort sampled during active COVID-19.

The chain has TRBV10-3 and TRBJ1-1; D is possibly TRBD1 (6 bases). V was clipped by 9 bases and J by 3 bases, with 14 bases between them. CDR1 is ENHRY, CDR2 SYGVKD, per germline. The CDR3 sequence is 13 residues long. The CDR3 region has the DNA TGTGCCATATCTCCCAGGGGAGACACTGAAGCTTTCTTT. This encodes CAISPRGDTEAFF.

This chain links TRBV27 with TRBJ2-7; 7 nucleotides match TRBD2. Germline V gene sequence: CDR1 MNHEY, CDR2 SMNVEV (reference sequence). The trim removed 2 bases at V and 6 bases at J, leaving 4 bases unmatched. This CDR3 comprises 13 residues. The CDR3 region has the DNA TGTGCCAGCAGTTTAAGTTGGGGGGGCGAGCAGTACTTC. Translation: CASSLSWGGEQYF.

V gene TRBV4-3 combines with J gene TRBJ2-5, with 8 bases fitting TRBD2. The J segment lost 1 base and the V segment lost 1 base, leaving 11 bases of the junction unmatched. The germline gives CDR1 LGHNA, CDR2 YSLEER. CDR3 length: 18 residues. The chain's CDR3 is CASSQGRGAGASQETQYF. DNA of the CDR3: TGCGCCAGCAGCCAAGGCCGGGGAGCGGGGGCGAGCCAAGAGACCCAGTACTTC.

This clone showed up just once. The chain carries TRBV29-1 and TRBJ1-2, with D tentatively TRBD1 (5 bases). This CDR3 comprises 12 residues. The germline V and J ends were trimmed by 7 bases and 3 bases, with 12 bases remaining between them. The germline CDR1 and CDR2 sequences are SQVTM and ANQGSEA. DNA for the CDR3: TGCAGCGGATCCAGGGTGGACTATGGCTACACCTTC. Protein sequence: CSGSRVDYGYTF.

The chain recombines TRBV6-5 with TRBJ1-1, with D unclear. There are 13 residues in the CDR3. Germline lookup yields CDR1 MNHEY and CDR2 SVGAGI. Trimming removed 6 bases at V and 1 base at J, with 9 bases between. The CDR3: CASRLIKNTEAFF. The CDR3 DNA reads as TGTGCCAGCAGACTCATTAAGAACACTGAAGCTTTCTTT.

The J gene is TRBJ1-4, the V gene TRBV19, with TRBD1 matching 10 bases. Germline V lookup: CDR1 LNHDA, CDR2 SQIVND (reference sequence). V was clipped by 10 bases and J by 7 bases; unmatched bases: 9. The length of the CDR3 is 14 residues. DNA of the CDR3: TGTGCCACTAGGGTGACAGGGGGCACTGAAAAACTGTTTTTT. Protein sequence: CATRVTGGTEKLFF.

The chain recombines TRBV3-1 (or the pseudogene TRBV3-2) with TRBJ2-1; D is unresolved. The V gene lost 4 bases and the J gene lost 10 bases, with 8 bases spanning the gap. The CDR3 has 11 residues. Germline V gives CDR1 LGHDT, CDR2 YNNKEL (reference sequence). CDR3 DNA: TGTGCCAGCAGCCGTACCCAGGAGCAGTTCTTC. Amino acid sequence: CASSRTQEQFF.

The chain has TRBV6-6 and TRBJ1-1, with a tentative D call TRBD1 (5 bases). Trimming cost V 10 bases and J 1 base, with 13 bases left between them. The CDR3 runs to 13 residues. CDR1 and CDR2 (germline): MNHNY, SVGAGI (reference sequence). The CDR3 DNA reads as TGTGCCACTCAACCCGGACAGAACACTGAAGCTTTCTTT. It yields the protein CATQPGQNTEAFF.

The chain is built from TRBV5-1 and TRBJ2-5, with TRBD2 matching over 9 bases. The trim removed 2 bases at V and 4 bases at J, leaving 6 bases unmatched. The CDR3 has 15 amino acids. Germline V gene data show CDR1 as SGHRS and CDR2 as YFSETQ. In nucleotides, the CDR3 is TGCGCCAGCAGCTTTGGTAGCGGGGGAGGAGAGACCCAGTACTTC. Translation: CASSFGSGGGETQYF.

The chain carries TRBV18 and TRBJ2-2, with 7 bases fitting TRBD1. V was clipped by 6 bases and J by 0 bases; unmatched bases: 4. The CDR3 runs 15 residues. Germline V CDR1 and CDR2: KGHSH, LQKENI. CDR3 DNA sequence: TGTGCCAGCTCCCAAGGGACAGCGAACACCGGGGAGCTGTTTTTT. This gives the protein CASSQGTANTGELFF. Supplemented by reference TRBV18 and TRBJ2-2, the full variable domain reads NAGVMQNPRHLVRRRGQEARLRCSPMKGHSHVYWYRQLPEEGLKFMVYLQKENIIDESGMPKERFSAEFPKEGPSILRIQQVVRGDSAAYFCASSQGTANTGELFFGEGSRLTVL.

The chain has TRBV6-4 and TRBJ2-1; 13 bases are shared with TRBD2. Germline assignment: CDR1 MRHNA and CDR2 SNTAGT. This CDR3 region has 19 residues. The V gene end was trimmed by 3 bases and the J gene end by 1 base; junction bases not matched to a gene: 9. CDR3 coding DNA: TGTGCCAGCAGTGAAACTAGCGGGGGGGCCAAAAGGTCCTACAATGAGCAGTTCTTC. This encodes CASSETSGGAKRSYNEQFF.

The chain links TRBV18 to TRBJ2-2; D not certain. CDR3 length: 17 residues. V shed 2 bases and J shed 0 bases, with 13 bases lying between them. The germline gives CDR1 KGHSH, CDR2 LQKENI. The CDR3 spells CASSPGQVQANTGELFF. Written as DNA, the CDR3 is TGTGCCAGCTCACCAGGTCAGGTGCAGGCGAACACCGGGGAGCTGTTTTTT.

The rearrangement uses TRBV5-1 and TRBJ1-4, with D possibly being TRBD1 (5 bases). Trimming removed 2 bases at V and 8 bases at J, with 16 bases between. This CDR3 has 15 amino acids. Looked up from germline, CDR1 is SGHRS and CDR2 is YFSETQ. The CDR3 spells CASSFGTSRVEKLFF. CDR3 in DNA: TGCGCCAGCAGCTTCGGGACTTCGAGGGTGGAAAAACTGTTTTTT.

The CDR3 reads CASSEGTGKTEAFF. The CDR3 DNA follows: TGTGCCAGCTCAGAAGGGACAGGGAAAACTGAAGCTTTCTTT. The chain uses TRBV18 and TRBJ1-1, with TRBD1 matching over 9 bases. The CDR3 sequence is 14 residues long. Trimming removed 5 bases from V and 5 bases from J; junction bases left unmatched: 6. Looked up from germline, CDR1 is KGHSH and CDR2 is LQKENI. Full variable domain (remainder filled in from reference TRBV18 and TRBJ1-1): NAGVMQNPRHLVRRRGQEARLRCSPMKGHSHVYWYRQLPEEGLKFMVYLQKENIIDESGMPKERFSAEFPKEGPSILRIQQVVRGDSAAYFCASSEGTGKTEAFFGQGTRLTVV.

This clone has a single count. V is TRBV7-2 and J is TRBJ1-4, with TRBD1 matching over 10 bases. This CDR3 contains 16 residues. Trimming cost V 5 bases and J 8 bases; bases outside gene matches: 11. In germline, CDR1 is SGHTA, CDR2 FQGNSA. CDR3 region: CASSPLTGTGDEKLFF. CDR3 sequence (DNA): TGTGCCAGCAGCCCCTTGACCGGGACAGGGGACGAAAAACTGTTTTTT.